The T cell receptor (beta chain) described here comes from a study of blood T cells in healthy people across ages (dated by TCRdb to between 2014 and 2017). About the study as a whole: In model experiments, template switching captured about one uniquely barcoded TCR beta cDNA molecule for every two T cells. Two additional independent replicas of 1 million unique cDNA reads from the same blood draw were analyzed for two donors (one aged 18 to 30 and one aged 80 or older). To avoid experimental bias, donors of different ages were distributed randomly across sequencing lanes. The donors were divided into four age groups: young (average around 16 years), middle-aged (around 41), aged (about 60) and long-lived (82). To track age-related changes in TCR beta repertoire diversity, the study relied on deep sequencing normalized with unique cDNA molecular identifiers.

The study at large found these results: Observed TCR beta diversity per million T cells fell roughly linearly with age, and a significant reduction was already apparent by age around 40. Because the CMV infection status of the donors was unknown, age-related changes in expanded clonotypes may potentially have been confounded. A strong correlation was found between observed TCR beta diversity and the percentage of naive T cells measured by flow cytometry. Total diversity estimates from one million sequenced T cells were considered lower bounds and underestimates. Conclusive comparison of naive and antigen-experienced compartments was prevented by the profiling of bulk unsorted PBMCs. Compared with the aged group, more naive CD4+ T cells, fewer expanded clones and increased TCR diversity were shown by the long-lived group, suggesting age selection.

The sample holds a few counts of this clonotype. Its antigen is currently not known. No base qualities exist here, and no much larger clone lies one base off it. The donors were a few dozen Caucasian individuals from Russia, aged roughly 6 to 90 years, who were systemically healthy. About 10 milliliters of peripheral blood were collected from each donor into EDTA-treated Vacutainer tubes. Ficoll-Paque density-gradient centrifugation was used to isolate PBMCs, with at least 6.5 million obtained per sample. Total RNA was extracted from PBMCs with Trizol reagent, with at least 5.5 micrograms obtained per sample. For every donor, an aliquot of PBMCs went through flow cytometry to measure the percentages of naive CD45RAhigh/CD27high T cells. Receptor amplification or capture employed 5' RACE. Sequencer: Illumina HiSeq 2500. A second PCR of about 6 to 11 cycles was run with a J-beta primer mix and a sample-barcoded 5' primer. A template-switch 5' adaptor carrying 12 random nucleotides introduced a unique molecular identifier onto each TCR beta cDNA molecule. Each sample yielded at least 3 million CDR3-containing paired-end reads. All of the RNA was converted into first-strand cDNA using the Mint cDNA synthesis kit, with a TRBC-specific oligonucleotide serving as the primer. All cDNA was treated with uracil-DNA glycosylase and then went through a first 18-cycle PCR with the universal primers M1SS and BC2_uni_R. As for the original processing: Each sample was normalized by randomly selecting 1 million high-quality reads, each carrying a distinct molecular identifier. Instead of being binned into consensus sequences, reads with shared molecular identifiers were discarded. MiTCR, with a Q25 quality threshold and the strictest error-elimination algorithm, was used for CDR3 identification, clonotype clustering and error correction. A nonparametric unseen species model using Euler transformation provided a lower-bound estimate of total TCR beta diversity. TCRdb handled the public reads itself, with Q25 trimming in fastp and clone calling in MiXCR, and kept productive beta chains. Identical CDR3 proteins give one entry, which carries the most common genes and DNA. TCRdb's processing, not the authors', yielded these V and J calls. This sample is represented by about 720,000 distinct CDR3 sequences; about 24% of them were singletons. Jointly, the top ten make up around 22% of the sample.

The receptor was isolated from a man in his 70s in good health. The sequenced sample was blood.

The CDR3 here reads CASSFQTAEETQYF. The sequence in DNA is TGTGCCAGCAGTTTTCAAACAGCAGAAGAGACCCAGTACTTC. The sequence joins TRBV12-3 or TRBV12-4 to TRBJ2-7; a confident D gene designation cannot be given. The J call is uncertain, as TRBJ2-5 better fits the DNA end. Including cysteine and phenylalanine, the CDR3 has 14 amino acids. Of all the DNA, just the CDR3 is kept, 42 bases in frame from base 1.